These T cell receptor beta chains were read from a single sample in a study of blood T cell repertoires in COVID-19. TCRdb's table, derived via immunoSEQ multiplex PCR, lists solely in-frame clones and lacks some. The table includes 450,000 to 500,000 clones, approximately 86% detected once. Sequenced input: PBMCs or T cells enriched from blood (not recorded which). Receptor source: a woman between 18 and 29 years old who had recovered from COVID-19. Each CDR3 is given with its conserved first and last residue. D genes are given only for firm matches. Size is omitted from some rows. Given values are once, few, many or a class for expanded clones.

>TRBD1|few|TRBV7-2|TRBJ1-5|14
CASSLYTGGQPQHF
TGTGCCAGCAGCCTCTACACAGGGGGTCAGCCCCAGCATTTT
>NA|once|TRBV10-3|TRBJ1-1|20
CAISESLWSDSSRGDTEAFF
TGTGCCATCAGTGAGTCTCTTTGGTCGGACAGCTCCAGAGGGGACACTGAAGCTTTCTTT
>NA|NA|TRBV5-1|TRBJ2-7|13
CASSLAAENEQYF
TGCGCCAGCAGCTTGGCGGCGGAGAACGAGCAGTACTTC
>NA|NA|TRBV27|TRBJ1-1|15
CASSLAGTHGTEAFF
TGTGCCAGCAGTTTAGCAGGAACCCATGGCACTGAAGCTTTCTTT
>NA|few|TRBV24-1|TRBJ2-3|14
CATQDSSSTDTQYF
TGTGCCACCCAGGACAGCTCTAGCACAGATACGCAGTATTTT
>NA|NA|TRBV28|TRBJ1-2|13
CASSEGPNYGYTF
TGTGCCAGCTCGGAGGGGCCAAACTATGGCTACACCTTC
>NA|NA|TRBV2|TRBJ2-7|12
CASSSGFYEQYF
TGTGCCAGCAGTTCAGGATTCTACGAGCAGTACTTC
>NA|NA|TRBV30|TRBJ2-2|14
CAWSGQANTGELFF
TGTGCCTGGAGTGGGCAGGCTAACACCGGGGAGCTGTTTTTT
>NA|NA|TRBV29-1|TRBJ1-6|13
CSVRQNRDSPLHF
TGCAGCGTCCGTCAAAATCGGGATTCACCCCTCCACTTT
>NA|NA|TRBV18|TRBJ2-2|15
CASSPEARITGELFF
TGTGCCAGCTCACCTGAAGCGAGGATCACCGGGGAGCTGTTTTTT
>TRBD2|NA|TRBV6-7|TRBJ2-1|16
CASSYLTSGAPGEQFF
TGTGCCAGCAGTTACTTGACTAGCGGGGCCCCGGGGGAGCAGTTCTTC
>TRBD1|NA|TRBV15|TRBJ2-2|16
CATSEGGTGSTGELFF
TGTGCCACCAGCGAAGGGGGGACAGGGTCCACCGGGGAGCTGTTTTTT
>TRBD1|once|TRBV4-2|TRBJ1-5|15
CASSQERTGVQPQHF
TGTGCCAGCAGCCAAGAGAGGACAGGGGTTCAGCCCCAGCATTTT
>NA|NA|TRBV2|TRBJ1-6|14
CASRPDSYNSPLHF
TGTGCCAGCAGGCCTGACAGCTATAATTCACCCCTCCACTTT
>TRBD1|NA|TRBV10-3|TRBJ1-2|14
CAISPRPTGDGYTF
TGTGCCATCAGCCCCCGTCCGACAGGGGATGGCTACACCTTC
>NA|NA|TRBV2|TRBJ1-1|13
CASSAVRTIEAFF
TGTGCCAGCAGTGCCGTGAGAACGATTGAAGCTTTCTTT
>NA|NA|TRBV7-3|TRBJ1-1|14
CASSLAGVITEAFF
TGTGCCAGCAGCTTAGCGGGGGTTATCACTGAAGCTTTCTTT
>TRBD2|once|TRBV10-3|TRBJ2-5|17
CAISGTSGGAGGETQYF
TGTGCCATCAGTGGGACTAGCGGGGGGGCCGGAGGAGAGACCCAGTACTTC
>TRBD1|NA|TRBV19|TRBJ1-3|15
CASTSQGADGNTIYF
TGTGCCAGTACATCACAGGGGGCGGATGGAAACACCATATATTTT
>NA|NA|TRBV4-1|TRBJ1-5|17
CASSQGPGEASNQPQHF
TGCGCCAGCAGCCAAGGACCCGGGGAGGCAAGCAATCAGCCCCAGCATTTT
>NA|NA|TRBV19|TRBJ2-2|13
CASRMGGLEELFF
TGTGCCAGTAGGATGGGGGGGCTCGAGGAGCTGTTTTTT
>NA|few|TRBV19|TRBJ1-1|14
CASSRAVIQTEAFF
TGTGCCAGTAGTCGAGCGGTGATACAAACTGAAGCTTTCTTT
>NA|NA|TRBV18|TRBJ1-1|12
CASCEGNTEAFF
TGTGCCAGCTGCGAGGGAAACACTGAAGCTTTCTTT
>NA|few|TRBV6-5|TRBJ1-6|15
CASSPGSSYNSPLHF
TGTGCCAGCAGCCCGGGGAGCTCCTATAATTCACCCCTCCACTTT
>TRBD1|NA|TRBV19|TRBJ2-2|15
CASKRTGGADGELFF
TGTGCCAGTAAAAGGACAGGGGGCGCTGACGGGGAGCTGTTTTTT
>NA|NA|TRBV28|TRBJ2-7|15
CASTSRGAPSYEQYF
TGTGCCAGCACCTCACGGGGGGCGCCCTCCTACGAGCAGTACTTC
>NA|NA|TRBV14|TRBJ2-2|17
CASSQESWDFPTGELFF
TGTGCCAGCAGCCAAGAGTCTTGGGACTTCCCCACCGGGGAGCTGTTTTTT
>NA|NA|TRBV28|TRBJ1-5|19
CASSLRQALWIYSNQPQHF
TGTGCCAGCAGTTTACGGCAGGCCCTATGGATTTATAGCAATCAGCCCCAGCATTTT
>TRBD1|NA|TRBV27|TRBJ1-4|15
CASSRRQGEREKLFF
TGTGCCAGCAGTCGGCGACAGGGTGAACGAGAAAAACTGTTTTTT
>NA|NA|TRBV19|TRBJ1-5|17
CASSTSRNYYSNQPQHF
TGTGCCAGTAGTACATCTCGAAATTACTATAGCAATCAGCCCCAGCATTTT
>NA|NA|TRBV11-2|TRBJ1-1|13
CASSLTENTEAFF
TGTGCCAGCAGCCTGACAGAGAACACTGAAGCTTTCTTT
>NA|NA|TRBV2|TRBJ1-4|12
CASRAGGEKLFF
TGTGCCAGCAGGGCGGGTGGGGAAAAACTGTTTTTT
>NA|NA|TRBV18|TRBJ2-5|13
CASSPRGGETQYF
TGTGCCAGCTCACCCAGGGGCGGGGAGACCCAGTACTTC
>NA|once|TRBV19|TRBJ2-1|14
CASSRGFSYNEQFF
TGTGCCAGTAGTAGAGGGTTCTCCTACAATGAGCAGTTCTTC
>TRBD2|NA|TRBV11-2|TRBJ2-4|19
CASSLDRASGPLAKNIQYF
TGTGCCAGCAGCTTAGATAGGGCTAGCGGTCCACTAGCCAAAAACATTCAGTACTTC
>NA|NA|TRBV5-1|TRBJ1-1|15
CASSLDGEMNTEAFF
TGCGCCAGCAGCTTGGATGGAGAAATGAACACTGAAGCTTTCTTT
>TRBD2|NA|TRBV2|TRBJ2-5|14
CASSGGGGGETQYF
TGTGCCAGCAGTGGAGGCGGGGGGGGAGAGACCCAGTACTTC
>NA|NA|TRBV6-2/TRBV6-3|TRBJ1-1|15
CASSYKDSLNTEAFF
TGTGCCAGCAGTTACAAGGACAGTTTGAACACTGAAGCTTTCTTT
>TRBD1|NA|TRBV3-1/TRBV3-2|TRBJ2-1|16
CASSTGTGTVYNEQFF
TGTGCCAGCAGCACCGGGACAGGGACGGTCTACAATGAGCAGTTCTTC
>NA|NA|TRBV6-5|TRBJ1-2|13
CASSYSLNNGYTF
TGTGCCAGCAGTTACTCGTTAAACAACGGCTACACCTTC
>NA|NA|TRBV6-5|TRBJ2-7|13
CASRRDSYYEQYF
TGTGCCAGCAGGCGGGACTCGTACTACGAGCAGTACTTC
>TRBD1|NA|TRBV24-1|TRBJ2-5|13
CATSVGQGETQYF
TGTGCCACCAGTGTAGGACAGGGTGAGACCCAGTACTTC
>NA|once|TRBV18|TRBJ2-3|13
CASSPRGDDTQYF
TGTGCCAGCTCACCCAGGGGGGATGATACGCAGTATTTT
>NA|NA|TRBV4-1|TRBJ1-2|17
CASSPNLSQGNDDGYTF
TGCGCCAGCAGCCCTAACCTCTCACAGGGAAATGACGATGGCTACACCTTC
>NA|NA|TRBV3-1/TRBV3-2|TRBJ1-1|15
CASSPDGGGWTEAFF
TGTGCCAGCAGCCCAGATGGGGGGGGTTGGACTGAAGCTTTCTTT
>NA|NA|TRBV19|TRBJ1-4|14
CASSWTATNEKLFF
TGTGCCAGTAGTTGGACTGCAACTAATGAAAAACTGTTTTTT
>NA|few|TRBV2|TRBJ1-6|15
CASSRGRGPNSPLHF
TGTGCCAGCAGCCGCGGACGGGGTCCTAATTCACCCCTCCACTTT
>NA|NA|TRBV11-2|TRBJ2-2|15
CASSLFRGGAGELFF
TGTGCCAGCAGCTTATTCAGGGGTGGGGCCGGGGAGCTGTTTTTT
>NA|NA|TRBV15|TRBJ1-1|14
CATSRELTASEAFF
TGTGCCACCAGCAGAGAGCTGACAGCATCTGAAGCTTTCTTT
>TRBD1|NA|TRBV2|TRBJ2-7|17
CASSEPRTGTGSYEQYF
TGTGCCAGCAGTGAACCCCGAACCGGGACAGGGTCCTACGAGCAGTACTTC
>NA|NA|TRBV7-9|TRBJ1-6|13
CASREDRSSPLHF
TGTGCCAGCAGGGAGGACCGAAGTTCACCCCTCCACTTT
>TRBD2|NA|TRBV7-6|TRBJ2-5|16
CASSLKTSYLTGTQYF
TGTGCCAGCAGCCTGAAGACTAGCTACCTCACGGGGACCCAGTACTTC